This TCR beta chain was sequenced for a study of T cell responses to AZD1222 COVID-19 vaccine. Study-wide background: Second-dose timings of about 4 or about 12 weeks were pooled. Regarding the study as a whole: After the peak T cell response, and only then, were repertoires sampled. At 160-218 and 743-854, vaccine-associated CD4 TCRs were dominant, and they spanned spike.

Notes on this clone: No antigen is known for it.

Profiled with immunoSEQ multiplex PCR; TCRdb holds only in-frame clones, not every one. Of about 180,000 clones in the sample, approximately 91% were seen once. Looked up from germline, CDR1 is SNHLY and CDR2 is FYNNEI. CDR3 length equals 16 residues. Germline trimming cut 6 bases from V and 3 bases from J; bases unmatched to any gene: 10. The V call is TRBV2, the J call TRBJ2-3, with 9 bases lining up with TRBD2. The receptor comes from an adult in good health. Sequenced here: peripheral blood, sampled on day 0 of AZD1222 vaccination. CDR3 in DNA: TGTGCCAGCAGCGCTCAAGTCACTAGCGGGACAGATACGCAGTATTTT. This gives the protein CASSAQVTSGTDTQYF.